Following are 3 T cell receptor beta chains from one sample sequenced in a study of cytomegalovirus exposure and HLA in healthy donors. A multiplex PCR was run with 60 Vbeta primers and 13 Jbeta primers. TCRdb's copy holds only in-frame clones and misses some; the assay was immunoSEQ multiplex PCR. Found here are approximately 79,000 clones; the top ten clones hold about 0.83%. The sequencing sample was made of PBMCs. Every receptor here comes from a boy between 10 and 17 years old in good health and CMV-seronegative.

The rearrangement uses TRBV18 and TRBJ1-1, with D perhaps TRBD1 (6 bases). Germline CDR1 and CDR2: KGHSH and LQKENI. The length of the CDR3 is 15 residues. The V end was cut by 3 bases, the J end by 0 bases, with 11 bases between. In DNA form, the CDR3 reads TGTGCCAGCTCACCCGGGGGGCGGATGAACACTGAAGCTTTCTTT. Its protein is CASSPGGRMNTEAFF.

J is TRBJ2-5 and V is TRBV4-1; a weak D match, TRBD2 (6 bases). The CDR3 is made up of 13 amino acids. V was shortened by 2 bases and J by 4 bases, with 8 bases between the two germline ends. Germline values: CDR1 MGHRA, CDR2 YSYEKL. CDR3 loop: CASSQIAVETQYF. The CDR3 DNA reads TGCGCCAGCAGCCAAATAGCGGTAGAGACCCAGTACTTC.

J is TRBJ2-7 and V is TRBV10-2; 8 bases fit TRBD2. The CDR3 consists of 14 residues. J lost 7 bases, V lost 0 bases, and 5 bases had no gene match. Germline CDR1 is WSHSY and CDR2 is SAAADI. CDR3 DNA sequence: TGCGCCAGCAGTGAGTCCGCGGGAGGAAGGGAGCAGTACTTC. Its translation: CASSESAGGREQYF.